This TCR beta chain was found in a study of blood T cell repertoires in COVID-19. Background on the study: The origin of the acute and convalescent COVID-19 samples was the United States, Italy and Spain.

In the original analysis: The assay estimated nucleated cells by amplifying reference gene primers. Sequencing was performed with immunoSEQ multiplex PCR; in TCRdb, only in-frame clones are kept and a portion is missing. V and J calls and clone size come straight from that table; D and trimming were deduced from the DNA. The sample lists roughly 200,000 clones, around 88% occurring once. Residents of over 20 US areas, aged about 18 to 89 years, made up the participants. Donors in Cohort 3 who had recovered were those with two negative PCRs, healthcare professional clearance, or resolution of their symptoms. This CDR3 region has 14 residues. Germline CDR1 and CDR2: SGHAT and FQNNGV. Deletions cut 1 base from V and 2 bases from J, with 6 bases between.

The TCR was taken from a young woman who had recovered from COVID-19. The V call is TRBV11-2, the J call TRBJ1-3; D possibly corresponds to TRBD1 (6 bases). Sequences were obtained from PBMCs or T cells enriched from blood (not recorded which). The CDR3 region has the DNA TGTGCCAGCAGCTTAGCAGGGGCTGGAAACACCATATATTTT. Residues: CASSLAGAGNTIYF.